This T cell receptor (beta chain) was documented in a study of blood T cell repertoires in COVID-19. Trimming took 7 bases from V and 1 from J; bases not matched to a gene: 13. Germline assignment: CDR1 MNHEY and CDR2 SMNVEV (reference sequence). The CDR3 has 19 amino acids. Only in-frame clones appear in the TCRdb table, and some are missing; sequencing was by immunoSEQ multiplex PCR. Among hundreds of thousands of clones listed, 89% were seen once. This receptor was taken from a woman in her 30s with COVID-19, enrolled during active disease. The source material was peripheral blood. This chain uses TRBV27 with TRBJ2-2; TRBD1 aligns across 12 bases. CDR3 region: CASTTLGDRGPVNTGELFF. CDR3 bases: TGTGCCAGCACGACCTTAGGGGACAGGGGGCCGGTGAACACCGGGGAGCTGTTTTTT.